This TCR beta chain was sequenced in a study of blood T cell repertoires in COVID-19. Study as a whole: Sample material is recorded as cDNA or gDNA derived from T cells, B-cell-depleted T cells, or PBMCs.

This CDR3 spans 15 amino acids. CDR1 is SGHTA, CDR2 FQGTGA, per germline. Unmatched junction bases numbered 6, after V lost 5 bases and J lost 1 base. How the authors handled the data: Amplified reference gene primers provided the basis for estimating nucleated cell counts. Using immunoSEQ multiplex PCR, the repertoire was profiled, and TCRdb retains in-frame clones only, with some absent. The DNA was the basis for D and trimming; V, J and clone size are from that table. There are 470,000 or so clones in the sample; roughly nine tenths occur only once, and 1.5% to 2% lies in the top ten. V is TRBV7-3 and J is TRBJ1-1, with 8 nucleotides matching TRBD1. Sequenced sample: PBMCs or T cells enriched from blood (not recorded which). This TCR derives from a woman under 30 with acute COVID-19. The CDR3 spells CASSQGAGPNTEAFF. CDR3 coding DNA: TGTGCCAGCAGCCAGGGGGCAGGGCCGAACACTGAAGCTTTCTTT.